The 10 T cell receptor beta chains in this list originate from one sample, sequenced in a study of T cell responses to AZD1222 COVID-19 vaccine. Profiling relied on immunoSEQ multiplex PCR, and the TCRdb table lists in-frame clones only, not all of them. The repertoire holds around 100,000 clones, with approximately 90% as singletons. The sequencing here drew on peripheral blood, taken on day 0 of AZD1222 vaccination. These receptors all come from an adult in good health.

The table lists this clone with a few counts. The gene calls are TRBV14 and TRBJ2-1, with D tentatively TRBD1 (6 bases). Germline values: CDR1 SGHDN, CDR2 FVKESK. The CDR3 covers 15 residues. Trimming left V 2 bases short and J 4 bases short, with 12 bases between. DNA of the CDR3: TGTGCCAGCAGCCAATTGGGGGCCCCTTACAATGAGCAGTTCTTC. This translates into CASSQLGAPYNEQFF.

The rearrangement joins TRBV7-2 to TRBJ2-1, with D possibly TRBD2 on 5 matching bases. The V end lost 4 bases, the J end lost 3 bases, and 16 bases lay between the germline ends. CDR3 length: 16 amino acids. Germline V gene sequence: CDR1 SGHTA, CDR2 FQGNSA. The CDR3 DNA reads TGTGCCAGCAGCTCCCCCTCTTCGGGGTTCTACAATGAGCAGTTCTTC. Amino acids: CASSSPSSGFYNEQFF.

The J gene is TRBJ2-7, the V gene TRBV28, with 7 nucleotides matching TRBD1. Losses at the gene ends were 5 bases for V and 7 bases for J; bases not matched to a gene: 17. The germline V gene encodes CDR1 MDHEN and CDR2 SYDVKM. The CDR3 runs 16 residues. The CDR3 is CASSQQGRSRPGEQYF. CDR3 coding DNA: TGTGCCAGCAGTCAACAGGGGAGAAGTCGTCCGGGGGAGCAGTACTTC. Full variable domain (rest looked up from reference TRBV28 and TRBJ2-7): DVKVTQSSRYLVKRTGEKVFLECVQDMDHENMFWYRQDPGLGLRLIYFSYDVKMKEKGDIPEGYSVSREKKERFSLILESASTNQTSMYLCASSQQGRSRPGEQYFGPGTRLTVT.

This clone was seen a few times. The gene calls are TRBV27 and TRBJ2-7, with 7 bases matching TRBD1. V dropped 5 bases and J dropped 1; count of bases not matched to a gene: 5. Germline V gives CDR1 MNHEY, CDR2 SMNVEV (reference sequence). The CDR3 sequence is 14 residues long. The CDR3 is CASSMRTGSYEQYF. The CDR3 DNA reads TGTGCCAGCAGTATGCGGACAGGATCCTACGAGCAGTACTTC.

V gene TRBV5-1 combines with J gene TRBJ1-4; D is undetermined. V lost 0 bases and J 4 bases, leaving 10 bases between the germline ends. Germline V gives CDR1 SGHRS, CDR2 YFSETQ. This CDR3 is built from 15 residues. The CDR3 nucleotides read TGCGCCAGCAGCTTGGTAGGGCAGAATAATGAAAAACTGTTTTTT. It specifies CASSLVGQNNEKLFF.

The V and J genes are TRBV5-1 and TRBJ2-3; D is undetermined. Between the trimmed V and J ends, which lost 0 bases and 2 bases, there was a span of 7 bases. The CDR3 has 14 amino acids. CDR1 is SGHRS, CDR2 YFSETQ, per germline. The CDR3 DNA reads as TGCGCCAGCAGCTTGGGCTCCAACACAGATACGCAGTATTTT. It yields the protein CASSLGSNTDTQYF. The complete variable domain, with remaining parts taken from reference TRBV5-1 and TRBJ2-3, reads KAGVTQTPRYLIKTRGQQVTLSCSPISGHRSVSWYQQTPGQGLQFLFEYFSETQRNKGNFPGRFSGRQFSNSRSEMNVSTLELGDSALYLCASSLGSNTDTQYFGPGTRLTVL.

V gene TRBV11-1 combines with J gene TRBJ2-7; 11 bases align to TRBD1. The CDR3 has 16 amino acids. The J segment lost 5 bases and the V segment lost 5 bases, leaving 11 bases of the junction unmatched. Germline V gives CDR1 SGHAT, CDR2 FQDESV (reference sequence). CDR3 region: CASSASGTGGLHEQYF. The CDR3 coding sequence is TGTGCCAGCAGCGCTTCCGGGACAGGGGGTCTCCACGAGCAGTACTTC.

This clone was seen a single time. This sequence joins TRBV7-2 and TRBJ2-2, with D possibly TRBD2 on 5 matching bases. Per germline, CDR1 SGHTA and CDR2 FQGNSA. With 1 base removed from V and 2 bases from J, the gap between germline ends came to 11 bases. CDR3 size: 16 residues. The CDR3: CASSLEIPGNTGELFF. The CDR3 nucleotides are TGTGCCAGCAGCTTAGAAATCCCGGGAAACACCGGGGAGCTGTTTTTT.

The chain is built from TRBV18 and TRBJ1-2; D possibly corresponds to TRBD1 (6 bases). This CDR3 is 13 amino acids long. Trimming took off 3 bases at V and 4 bases at J, with 9 bases between the two ends. The germline CDR1 and CDR2 sequences are KGHSH and LQKENI. CDR3 in DNA: TGTGCCAGCTCACCGACAGGAAGCTATGGCTACACCTTC. Protein: CASSPTGSYGYTF. The whole variable domain, remainder taken from reference TRBV18 and TRBJ1-2, is NAGVMQNPRHLVRRRGQEARLRCSPMKGHSHVYWYRQLPEEGLKFMVYLQKENIIDESGMPKERFSAEFPKEGPSILRIQQVVRGDSAAYFCASSPTGSYGYTFGSGTRLTVV.

This chain uses TRBV6-6 with TRBJ1-1; TRBD1 matches 9 bases. V shed 2 bases, J shed 2 bases, and the junction held 3 bases outside the gene matches. This CDR3 contains 15 residues. Germline V gives CDR1 MNHNY, CDR2 SVGAGI (reference sequence). The CDR3 reads CASSYPGQGNTEAFF. The CDR3 bases are TGTGCCAGCAGTTACCCGGGACAGGGTAACACTGAAGCTTTCTTT.